Listed below are T cell receptor beta chains from one sample, sequenced in a study of blood T cell repertoires in COVID-19. Here immunoSEQ multiplex PCR was the method, and the copy in TCRdb shows in-frame clones only, minus some. The sample has 95,000 to 150,000 clones; 60% to 85% are singletons. Sequenced input: peripheral blood. The source is a man in his sixties or seventies with acute or convalescent COVID-19. The CDR3 runs from the conserved cysteine through the conserved F or W.

TRBJ1-6 TRBV5-6 CASRLGQYNSPLHF
TRBJ1-2 TRBV12-5 CASGLVTGYTF
TRBJ2-3 TRBV18 CASSPTFSLRGTSTDTQYF
TRBJ2-1 TRBV29-1 CSVALAGLYNEQFF
TRBJ2-5 TRBV7-9 CASSLAVSEKYF
TRBJ1-2 TRBV7-2 CASTRTGGDLGYTF
TRBJ1-1 TRBV30 CAWSVRDTEAFF
TRBJ1-4 TRBV2 CASITGSNGELFF
TRBJ1-2 TRBV11-3 CASSKDRGYGYTF
TRBJ2-7 TRBV5-1 CASGPSGGSYEQYF
TRBJ1-6 TRBV7-9 CASSLRGRDRGYSPLHF
TRBJ1-6 TRBV5-4 CASSGDSNYSPLHF
TRBJ2-3 TRBV11-2 CASSLPGTSSPRTDTQYF
TRBJ2-5 TRBV23-1 CASSPRPGGETQYF
TRBJ2-2 TRBV12-3/TRBV12-4 CATEPPTGELFF
TRBJ1-2 TRBV18 CASSRGQGDGYTF
TRBJ1-1 TRBV11-2 CASSPFTGRVMNTEAFF
TRBJ2-4 TRBV19 CASSQGALPKNIQYF
TRBJ1-2 TRBV14 CASSQAAGGDGYTF
TRBJ1-2 TRBV4-1 CASSLTQGTVYYGYTF
TRBJ2-1 TRBV14 CASSHQPTGLPYNEQFF
TRBJ1-2 TRBV6-5 CAVALTGGGYTF
TRBJ2-4 TRBV5-1 CASSLLGDRRQYF
TRBJ1-2 TRBV5-4 CASSTRQGIYGYTF
TRBJ1-1 TRBV6-6 CASSYGGDTEAFF
TRBJ1-2 TRBV7-2 CASSPGTGARGYTF
TRBJ1-4 TRBV19 CASSPGTATNEKLFF
TRBJ2-1 TRBV7-2 CASSATSGGSSYNEQFF
TRBJ1-2 TRBV3-1/TRBV3-2 CASSQVGGNYGYTF
TRBJ1-1 TRBV2 CASKEWDGRTNTEAFF
TRBJ2-2 TRBV12-3/TRBV12-4 CASNPPGTGELFF
TRBJ1-1 TRBV3-1/TRBV3-2 CASSPWDRANTEAFF
TRBJ1-6 TRBV18 CASSPGQGLNSPLHF
TRBJ1-5 TRBV14 CASSRAGQPQHF
TRBJ2-7 TRBV27 CASSYSFSYEQYF
TRBJ1-1 TRBV4-2 CASSQGWDSEAFF
TRBJ1-2 TRBV5-4 CASSPDMRYGYTF
TRBJ1-2 TRBV3-1/TRBV3-2 CASSQGSTNYGYTF
TRBJ2-2 TRBV4-3 CASSQGLAGLPGELFF
TRBJ2-3 TRBV11-2 CASSLAGQGITQYF
TRBJ2-7 TRBV3-1/TRBV3-2 CASSQAGFHNEQYF
TRBJ2-5 TRBV3-1/TRBV3-2 CASSQAELAGFRETQYF
TRBJ2-2 TRBV5-1 CASSLIGQGDSGELFF
TRBJ1-2 TRBV3-1/TRBV3-2 CASSPTSANQGGYTF
TRBJ1-6 TRBV7-9 CASGRTGGNSPLHF
TRBJ2-1 TRBV4-3 CASSQDFGTANEQFF
TRBJ2-7 TRBV5-1 CASSHGQEQYF
TRBJ1-2 TRBV11-3 CASSASVRGEEGYTF
TRBJ1-1 TRBV28 CASSFDWTGRDTEAFF
TRBJ1-2 TRBV12-3/TRBV12-4 CASSAQGNYGYTF
TRBJ1-1 TRBV15 CATSRDRTGGYTEAFF
TRBJ2-7 TRBV5-5 CASTQGRAYEQYF